The 27 T cell receptor beta chains given below trace back to one sample, sequenced in a study of blood T cell repertoires in COVID-19. Sequenced by immunoSEQ multiplex PCR; TCRdb stores in-frame clones only, minus some. The table records over 100,000 clones, roughly 91% of them present only once. The sample taken for sequencing was peripheral blood. The receptors were gathered from a man between 60 and 75 years old with COVID-19, enrolled during active disease.

Written as DNA, the CDR3 is TGTGCCAGCAGTGAACGGCGGGGCTCATCAATGGAGACCCAGTACTTC. Amino acid sequence: CASSERRGSSMETQYF. The chain employs TRBV6-1 and TRBJ2-5; possible D gene TRBD2, 6 bases. V lost 2 bases and J 5 bases, leaving 18 bases between the germline ends. The CDR3 is made up of 16 amino acids. Per the germline V gene, CDR1 is MNHNS and CDR2 is SASEGT.

The chain's CDR3 is CASSLTVGGNEQFF. CDR3 coding DNA: TGCGCCAGCAGCCTCACAGTGGGCGGGAATGAGCAGTTCTTC. V and J are TRBV10-1 and TRBJ2-1; D may be TRBD2 (5 bases). Germline V gene lookup returns CDR1 WNHNN and CDR2 SYGVQD (reference sequence). The length of the CDR3 is 14 residues. Trimming stripped 6 bases from V and 7 bases from J, with 16 bases between.

CDR3 in amino acids: CASSSDSYNSPLHF. CDR3 nucleotide sequence: TGTGCCAGCAGCTCCGACAGCTATAATTCACCCCTCCACTTT. This rearrangement joins TRBV14 to TRBJ1-6, with D possibly being TRBD1 (5 bases). This CDR3 has 14 amino acids. Germline V gives CDR1 SGHDN, CDR2 FVKESK. The germline V and J ends were trimmed by 5 bases and 3 bases, with 8 bases remaining between them.

The chain couples TRBV7-9 to TRBJ2-5; 12 positions match TRBD2. V lost 7 bases to trimming and J lost 13 bases; unmatched junction nucleotides: 10. Germline CDR1 reads SEHNR; CDR2 reads FQNEAQ (reference sequence). The CDR3 has 13 amino acids. Here the CDR3 DNA reads TGTGCCAGCACCTCGCTAGCGGGGGGGCGCCGGTACTTC. Its translation is CASTSLAGGRRYF. Together with reference TRBV7-9 and TRBJ2-5, the CDR3 gives the full variable domain: DTGVSQNPRHKITKRGQNVTFRCDPISEHNRLYWYRQTLGQGPEFLTYFQNEAQLEKSRLLSDRFSAERPKGSFSTLEIQRTEQGDSAMYLCASTSLAGGRRYFGPGTRLLVL.

This clone was seen only a few times. The chain has TRBV5-1 and TRBJ1-3; D is unclear. Trimming removed 4 bases from V and 0 bases from J, with 11 bases in between. CDR3 length: 15 amino acids. Germline V gene lookup returns CDR1 SGHRS and CDR2 YFSETQ. CDR3 nucleotide sequence: TGCGCCAGCAGCATGGGTGCTACCTCTGGAAACACCATATATTTT. Translation gives CASSMGATSGNTIYF.

The chain is built from TRBV11-1 and TRBJ2-1; weak D call: TRBD2 (6 bases). The germline V gene has CDR1 SGHAT and CDR2 FQDESV (reference sequence). This CDR3 is built from 15 residues. Trimming stripped 7 bases from V and 0 bases from J, with 13 bases between. DNA for the CDR3: TGTGCCAGCACCGGAGGGTTGCACTCCTACAATGAGCAGTTCTTC. It yields the protein CASTGGLHSYNEQFF.

On this clone: The junction differs from germline at one of its ends, possibly a read error. This rearrangement joins TRBV7-7 to TRBJ2-4, with D possibly TRBD1 on 6 matching bases. Germline lookup yields CDR1 SSHAT and CDR2 FNYEAQ (reference sequence). The CDR3 is 14 residues long. This chain's CDR3 is CASSLVGGDDIQYF. Here the CDR3 DNA reads TGTGCTAGCAGCTTGGTTGGGGGCGATGACATTCAGTACTTC.

This clone appeared many times. The genes are TRBV30 and TRBJ1-1; D perhaps matches TRBD1 (5 bases). The germline CDR1 and CDR2 sequences are GTSNPN and SVGIG (reference sequence). V lost 2 bases and J 5 bases, leaving 18 bases between the germline ends. The CDR3 sequence is 15 residues long. The CDR3 DNA sequence: TGTGCCTGGAGTTCAGGCGGACATACTGGGACTGAAGCTTTCTTT. Its translation is CAWSSGGHTGTEAFF.

The rearrangement uses TRBV5-6 and TRBJ2-1, with D possibly matching TRBD2 (6 bases). The CDR3 is 14 residues long. Trimming removed 3 bases from V and 6 bases from J, with 13 bases in between. Germline V gives CDR1 SGHDT, CDR2 YYEEEE. The CDR3 loop is CASSSDYLSNEQFF. In DNA form, the CDR3 reads TGTGCCAGCAGCTCGGACTACCTCAGCAATGAGCAGTTCTTC.

This clone was observed a handful of times. The chain recombines TRBV5-1 with TRBJ1-4; D remains ambiguous. V was shortened by 4 bases and J by 3 bases, with 13 bases between the two germline ends. The CDR3 spans 15 residues. CDR1 SGHRS and CDR2 YFSETQ come from the germline V gene. The DNA for the CDR3 is TGCGCCAGCAGCCCCCGGACTGCGGCTAATGAAAAACTGTTTTTT. Its translation is CASSPRTAANEKLFF.

This chain links TRBV5-4 with TRBJ2-7; 9 nucleotides line up with TRBD1. V gave up 3 bases and J gave up 0 bases; unmatched junction bases: 10. This CDR3 is built from 17 residues. The germline V gene encodes CDR1 SGHNT and CDR2 YYREEE (reference sequence). The CDR3 DNA sequence: TGTGCCAGCAGCTACGACAGGGGGATCAGATCCTCCTACGAGCAGTACTTC. It codes for CASSYDRGIRSSYEQYF.

This clone showed up just once. V gene TRBV30 combines with J gene TRBJ1-5; 7 nucleotides align to TRBD1. The CDR3 spans 14 residues. Looked up from germline, CDR1 is GTSNPN and CDR2 is SVGIG (reference sequence). The V gene end was trimmed by 5 bases and the J gene end by 4 bases; junction bases not matched to a gene: 8. The CDR3 region is CAWAGTAWNQPQHF. The CDR3 DNA is TGTGCCTGGGCGGGGACAGCTTGGAATCAGCCCCAGCATTTT.

J is TRBJ2-7 and V is TRBV6-2 or TRBV6-3; tentatively, D is TRBD2 (5 bases). Germline CDR1 and CDR2: MNHEY and SVGEGT. The germline V and J ends were trimmed by 0 bases and 2 bases, with 11 bases remaining between them. The CDR3 has 15 amino acids. The CDR3 coding sequence is TGTGCCAGCAGTTACTCGTCCAGCGGTGCCTACGAGCAGTACTTC. Its translation: CASSYSSSGAYEQYF.

The chain recombines TRBV11-2 with TRBJ1-1, with unresolved D. Germline V gene sequence: CDR1 SGHAT, CDR2 FQNNGV. V gave up 3 bases and J gave up 3 bases, with 11 bases separating them. The CDR3 loop spans 14 amino acids. CDR3 coding DNA: TGTGCCAGCAGCTTGCTACCCACTGACACTGAAGCTTTCTTT. It specifies CASSLLPTDTEAFF.

The chain is built from TRBV15 and TRBJ1-4, with 8 bases lining up with TRBD1. The CDR3 length is 15 residues. CDR1 LNHNV and CDR2 YYDKDF come from the germline V gene (reference sequence). V shed 2 bases, J shed 10 bases, and the junction held 9 bases outside the gene matches. CDR3 DNA sequence: TGTGCCACCAGCAGATCACAGGGGGACTCCGGAAAACTGTTTTTT. Residues: CATSRSQGDSGKLFF.

The chain combines TRBV13 with TRBJ2-1, with TRBD2 matching over 10 bases. Germline CDR1 is PRHDT and CDR2 is FYEKMQ (reference sequence). Unmatched junction bases numbered 13, after V lost 1 base and J lost 10 bases. The CDR3 consists of 17 residues. CDR3 nucleotides: TGTGCCAGCAGCTTAGCGCTAGCGGGGGTCCTTCAGCAGGAGCAGTTCTTC. Translation gives CASSLALAGVLQQEQFF. The complete variable domain, with remaining parts taken from reference TRBV13 and TRBJ2-1, reads AAGVIQSPRHLIKEKRETATLKCYPIPRHDTVYWYQQGPGQDPQFLISFYEKMQSDKGSIPDRFSAQQFSDYHSELNMSSLELGDSALYFCASSLALAGVLQQEQFFGPGTRLTVL.

V gene TRBV7-9 combines with J gene TRBJ2-3, with 7 nucleotides matching TRBD1. The CDR3 has 15 amino acids. Looked up from germline, CDR1 is SEHNR and CDR2 is FQNEAQ (reference sequence). V was pared by 5 bases and J by 4 bases, with 9 bases of the junction left unmatched. CDR3 in amino acids: CASSANRGLADTQYF. In DNA form, the CDR3 reads TGTGCCAGCAGCGCGAACAGGGGTCTCGCAGATACGCAGTATTTT.

The chain has TRBV5-6 and TRBJ2-7; 8 bases are shared with TRBD1. There are 15 residues in the CDR3. The V gene end was trimmed by 4 bases and the J gene end by 3 bases; junction bases not matched to a gene: 9. The V gene's germline CDR1 is SGHDT and CDR2 YYEEEE. The CDR3 coding sequence is TGTGCCAGCAGCACCCCCCCGGGACAGGACTACGAGCAGTACTTC. Amino acid sequence: CASSTPPGQDYEQYF.

The chain couples TRBV6-6 to TRBJ1-4; D possibly corresponds to TRBD1 (6 bases). Germline V gene data show CDR1 as MNHNY and CDR2 as SVGAGI (reference sequence). V was clipped by 0 bases and J by 3 bases, with 8 bases between them. The CDR3 is made up of 15 amino acids. CDR3 in DNA: TGTGCCAGCAGTTACTCGCAGGGGTCTAATGAAAAACTGTTTTTT. The encoded protein is CASSYSQGSNEKLFF.

This chain joins TRBV11-2 and TRBJ2-1, with a weak D call TRBD2 (6 bases). V was clipped by 0 bases and J by 14 bases, with 11 bases between them. The CDR3 runs 12 residues. Germline V gives CDR1 SGHAT, CDR2 FQNNGV. CDR3 nucleotide sequence: TGTGCCAGCAGCTTAGATGAGTCGGGGGAGTTCTTC. Protein: CASSLDESGEFF.

The V call is TRBV15, the J call TRBJ1-1; D might be TRBD1 (6 bases). Trimming cost V 3 bases and J 6 bases, with 11 bases left between them. This CDR3 region has 13 residues. Germline CDR1 reads LNHNV; CDR2 reads YYDKDF (reference sequence). CDR3 coding DNA: TGTGCCACCAGCAGTCCGGGGGGCTCTGAAGCTTTCTTT. This codes for CATSSPGGSEAFF.

The CDR3 sequence is CASSRRQGANYGYTF. CDR3 DNA sequence: TGTGCCAGCAGCCGAAGACAGGGAGCTAACTATGGCTACACCTTC. The chain has TRBV7-9 and TRBJ1-2; the match to TRBD1 covers 7 bases. There are 15 residues in the CDR3. Germline loops: CDR1 SEHNR, CDR2 FQNEAQ (reference sequence). The J segment lost 0 bases and the V segment lost 5 bases, leaving 6 bases of the junction unmatched.

This chain joins TRBV7-3 and TRBJ1-2; 10 bases are shared with TRBD1. The CDR3 spans 13 residues. Trimming removed 4 bases from V and 8 bases from J; junction bases left unmatched: 4. Germline CDR1 is SGHTA and CDR2 is FQGTGA. The CDR3 nucleotides are TGTGCCAGCAGCTACGGACAGGGGGGCGGCTACACCTTC. This sequence encodes CASSYGQGGGYTF.

This chain joins TRBV9 and TRBJ2-1; 15 bases align to TRBD2. Germline CDR1 SGDLS, CDR2 YYNGEE. Germline trimming cut 3 bases from V and 2 bases from J; bases unmatched to any gene: 9. This CDR3 contains 19 residues. This CDR3 reads CASSASGLAGGLPYNEQFF. As DNA, the CDR3 is TGTGCCAGCAGCGCGTCGGGACTAGCGGGGGGCCTCCCCTACAATGAGCAGTTCTTC.

The rearrangement joins TRBV14 to TRBJ2-7, with a possible D match to TRBD1 (5 bases). Trimming took off 0 bases at V and 6 bases at J, with 12 bases between the two ends. The germline V gene encodes CDR1 SGHDN and CDR2 FVKESK. The CDR3 covers 14 residues. CDR3 bases: TGTGCCAGCAGCCAAGACTACAGGCCGTCCGAGCAGTACTTC. As protein: CASSQDYRPSEQYF.

The CDR3 spells CASSLGRTSNLPSSGNTIYF. The CDR3 bases are TGCGCCAGCAGCTTGGGTAGGACATCCAATCTACCTTCCTCTGGAAACACCATATATTTT. The chain joins TRBV5-1 to TRBJ1-3; a weak D match, TRBD1 (5 bases). Germline lookup yields CDR1 SGHRS and CDR2 YFSETQ. This CDR3 has 20 amino acids. The ends were cut back, 0 bases at V and 0 bases at J, with 22 bases in the middle.

V and J are TRBV27 and TRBJ2-1; 10 bases align to TRBD2. J was trimmed by 0 bases and V by 2 bases; bases with no gene match: 1. Germline V gene data show CDR1 as MNHEY and CDR2 as SMNVEV (reference sequence). This CDR3 is built from 16 residues. The CDR3: CASSLLAGASYNEQFF. The DNA of the CDR3 is TGTGCCAGCAGTTTACTAGCGGGGGCCTCCTACAATGAGCAGTTCTTC.